The present T cell receptor beta chain was sequenced within a study of CD8 T cells in Susac syndrome. The authors carried out high-throughput sequencing of TCR beta. They applied it to CD8+ and CD4+ T cells obtained from blood. TEMRA cells were enriched by FACS, and CD4+ and CD8+ T cells were negatively isolated. Random hexamers primed reverse transcription of about 0.45 to 1 ug RNA. TCRdb passed the immunoSEQ multiplex PCR reads through MiXCR, listing each CDR3 protein once. This table holds 130,000 or so distinct CDR3 sequences, roughly 76% found once. The sequenced sample consisted of CD8+ T cells from PBMCs. The clonotype originates from a human donor with multiple sclerosis.

CDR3 region: CASSSGGGGLDTQYF. The CDR3 bases are TGTGCCAGCAGCTCGGGAGGGGGCGGGTTAGATACGCAGTATTTT. This rearrangement joins TRBV5-6 to TRBJ2-3; tentatively, D is TRBD2 (8 bases). CDR3 length: 15 amino acids. Germline V CDR1 and CDR2: SGHDT, YYEEEE. Trimming took off 3 bases at V and 5 bases at J, with 16 bases between the two ends.